Below, 29 T cell receptor beta chains from the same sample are listed, as sequenced in a study of T cells after posttransplantation cyclophosphamide. Assay: immunoSEQ multiplex PCR; the TCRdb copy retains only in-frame clones and omits some. The sample consists of about 40,000 clones, around 91% of them appearing once. Busulfan-fludarabine conditioning, marrow transplant, and cyclophosphamide on days +3 and +4 were administered. The material was PBMCs, obtained about 64 days after allogeneic stem cell transplant with posttransplant cyclophosphamide. The receptors were sampled from a male patient aged 55 to 69 who received an allogeneic stem cell transplant from a related donor and was CMV-positive. T cells may partly derive from the graft donor.

This chain links TRBV2 with TRBJ1-3, with unresolved D. Looked up from germline, CDR1 is SNHLY and CDR2 is FYNNEI. Trimming cost V 3 bases and J 4 bases, with 7 bases left between them. The CDR3 length is 13 residues. In nucleotides, the CDR3 is TGTGCCAGCAGTGACACTTTGGGAAACACCATATATTTT. This sequence encodes CASSDTLGNTIYF.

The chain recombines TRBV4-1 with TRBJ1-1; D is possibly TRBD1 (5 bases). There are 16 residues in the CDR3. Trimming took 2 bases from V and 5 from J, leaving 18 bases between them. Germline CDR1 and CDR2: MGHRA and YSYEKL. The DNA of the CDR3 is TGCGCCAGCAGCCAACTCACAGGAGCTGGAGCGACTGAAGCTTTCTTT. This translates into CASSQLTGAGATEAFF.

The chain couples TRBV10-3 to TRBJ2-7; the match to TRBD1 covers 7 bases. Germline V CDR1 and CDR2: ENHRY, SYGVKD. The CDR3 contains 12 residues. DNA for the CDR3: TGTGCCATCAGTGAGTCTCAGGACAGGCTAAGCGTC. This encodes CAISESQDRLSV.

The chain uses TRBV6-5 and TRBJ1-6; D ambiguous. V shed 7 bases and J shed 10 bases, with 17 bases lying between them. The CDR3 runs to 14 residues. Germline V gene data show CDR1 as MNHEY and CDR2 as SVGAGI. DNA of the CDR3: TGTGCCAGCACCCCCAGGAAAACCTTGTCACCCCTCCACTTT. Its protein is CASTPRKTLSPLHF.

The chain has TRBV27 and TRBJ2-3; D possibly corresponds to TRBD2 (6 bases). The CDR3 spans 14 residues. Germline V CDR1 and CDR2: MNHEY, SMNVEV (reference sequence). Between the trimmed V and J ends, which lost 2 bases and 3 bases, there was a span of 9 bases. Here the CDR3 reads CASSLSRETDTQYF. The CDR3 DNA sequence: TGTGCCAGCAGTTTAAGTCGGGAGACAGATACGCAGTATTTT.

The chain couples TRBV4-1 to TRBJ1-5; TRBD1 agrees at 8 bases. The V segment lost 0 bases and the J segment 6 bases; nucleotides outside the gene matches: 7. Per germline, CDR1 MGHRA and CDR2 YSYEKL. The CDR3 spans 16 residues. CDR3 nucleotide sequence: TGCGCCAGCAGCCAAGAAACCCAGGGGGCGATTCAGCCCCAGCATTTT. Its translation: CASSQETQGAIQPQHF.

This chain uses TRBV5-6 with TRBJ1-1, with D possibly matching TRBD1 (6 bases). Germline CDR1 is SGHDT and CDR2 is YYEEEE. CDR3 length: 13 residues. Trimming took off 1 base at V and 4 bases at J, with 8 bases between the two ends. The CDR3 spells CASSLWGPTEAFF. The CDR3 DNA sequence: TGTGCCAGCAGCTTGTGGGGGCCCACTGAAGCTTTCTTT.

V is TRBV7-2 and J is TRBJ1-2; D ambiguous. V was shortened by 5 bases and J by 7 bases, with 14 bases between the two germline ends. The CDR3 consists of 13 residues. CDR1 SGHTA and CDR2 FQGNSA come from the germline V gene. The DNA for the CDR3 is TGTGCCAGCAGCCCCGGGTCCATGTTTGGCTACACCTTC. Its protein product is CASSPGSMFGYTF.

This sequence joins TRBV18 and TRBJ2-3, with 7 nucleotides matching TRBD2. There are 17 residues in the CDR3. The junction had 10 bases not matched to a gene; V was cut back by 1 base and J by 3 bases. CDR1 and CDR2 from the germline V gene are KGHSH and LQKENI. In nucleotides, the CDR3 is TGTGCCAGCTCACCACTTTGGGGGGGTGACGGAACAGATACGCAGTATTTT. Translating gives CASSPLWGGDGTDTQYF. Full variable domain (rest looked up from reference TRBV18 and TRBJ2-3): NAGVMQNPRHLVRRRGQEARLRCSPMKGHSHVYWYRQLPEEGLKFMVYLQKENIIDESGMPKERFSAEFPKEGPSILRIQQVVRGDSAAYFCASSPLWGGDGTDTQYFGPGTRLTVL.

The chain couples TRBV13 to TRBJ2-1; tentative D call: TRBD1 (5 bases). The germline CDR1 and CDR2 sequences are PRHDT and FYEKMQ (reference sequence). The CDR3 is 17 amino acids. The V end was cut by 5 bases, the J end by 8 bases, with 25 bases between. CDR3 in amino acids: CASSGKSREVVVDEQFF. CDR3 bases: TGTGCCAGCAGCGGAAAAAGCAGGGAAGTGGTGGTAGATGAGCAGTTCTTC.

The V call is TRBV5-1, the J call TRBJ2-5, with 15 bases fitting TRBD2. V lost 4 bases and J lost 5; bases outside the gene matches: 3. CDR3 length: 15 residues. Germline CDR1 SGHRS, CDR2 YFSETQ. The CDR3 loop is CASSPGTSGGETQYF. CDR3 DNA sequence: TGCGCCAGCAGCCCGGGGACTAGCGGGGGGGAGACCCAGTACTTC.

The J gene is TRBJ2-7, the V gene TRBV7-2; 10 bases agree with TRBD1. The CDR3 totals 14 residues. Losses at the gene ends were 8 bases for V and 1 base for J; bases not matched to a gene: 5. Germline V gene sequence: CDR1 SGHTA, CDR2 FQGNSA. The CDR3 sequence is CASGRDRGSYEQYF. The CDR3 region has the DNA TGTGCCAGCGGCCGGGACAGGGGATCCTACGAGCAGTACTTC.

The chain employs TRBV6-1 and TRBJ2-6, with 8 nucleotides matching TRBD2. This CDR3 contains 18 residues. Unmatched junction bases numbered 11, after V lost 4 bases and J lost 3 bases. CDR1 and CDR2 from the germline V gene are MNHNS and SASEGT. This CDR3 reads CASSVPGGAFGGANVLTF. Here the CDR3 DNA reads TGTGCCAGCAGTGTTCCGGGGGGGGCATTTGGTGGGGCCAACGTCCTGACTTTC.

This chain uses TRBV5-5 with TRBJ1-2, with unresolved D. With 0 bases removed from V and 5 bases from J, the gap between germline ends came to 8 bases. In germline, CDR1 is SGHKS, CDR2 YYEKEE (reference sequence). The CDR3 extends over 13 amino acids. The CDR3 DNA is TGTGCCAGCAGCTTGGTCCGAGGATATGGCTACACCTTC. Protein product: CASSLVRGYGYTF.

The rearrangement uses TRBV28 and TRBJ1-2, with D possibly matching TRBD1 (6 bases). Trimming took off 7 bases at V and 5 bases at J, with 14 bases between the two ends. The CDR3 covers 13 residues. The germline CDR1 and CDR2 sequences are MDHEN and SYDVKM. DNA of the CDR3: TGTGCCAGCATTCTGGGGGCTGGGTATGGCTACACCTTC. This translates into CASILGAGYGYTF.

The J gene is TRBJ1-1, the V gene TRBV19; TRBD1 is a possible D gene (6 bases). The germline V gene encodes CDR1 LNHDA and CDR2 SQIVND (reference sequence). The CDR3 runs 15 residues. The V gene lost 5 bases and the J gene lost 1 base, with 14 bases spanning the gap. As DNA, the CDR3 is TGTGCCAGTAGTCCGCGCCTCAGGGGGAACACTGAAGCTTTCTTT. Translating gives CASSPRLRGNTEAFF.

This chain connects TRBV5-1 to TRBJ1-1; D might be TRBD1 (5 bases). This CDR3 spans 14 amino acids. Per germline, CDR1 SGHRS and CDR2 YFSETQ. V was pared by 0 bases and J by 4 bases, with 10 bases between. This CDR3 reads CASSLGAGGTEAFF. CDR3 DNA sequence: TGCGCCAGCAGCTTGGGAGCGGGGGGCACTGAAGCTTTCTTT.

J is TRBJ2-3 and V is TRBV2, with 9 bases fitting TRBD2. CDR3 length: 15 amino acids. The V segment lost 4 bases and the J segment 7 bases; nucleotides outside the gene matches: 9. The germline V gene has CDR1 SNHLY and CDR2 FYNNEI. The DNA for the CDR3 is TGTGCCAGCAGTGCCGCGCTAGCGGGGACTCATACGCAGTATTTT. It yields the protein CASSAALAGTHTQYF.

The chain recombines TRBV5-3 with TRBJ2-7; perhaps TRBD1 as D (6 bases). TRBV5-3 is known as an ORF, though its function is uncertain. This CDR3 region has 14 residues. The V end lost 7 bases, the J end lost 3 bases, and 17 bases lay between the germline ends. The CDR3 DNA follows: TGTGCCAGAGTCCCGACAGGTGGGATCTACGAGCAGTACGTC. This sequence encodes CARVPTGGIYEQYV.

This chain uses TRBV5-4 with TRBJ1-6; 8 bases are shared with TRBD1. Germline CDR1 and CDR2: SGHNT and YYREEE (reference sequence). The V gene end was trimmed by 2 bases and the J gene end by 7 bases; junction bases not matched to a gene: 5. The CDR3 loop spans 15 amino acids. The CDR3 DNA reads TGTGCCAGCAGCTTACGGACAGGGAACAATTCACCCCTCCACTTT. It translates to CASSLRTGNNSPLHF.

In this sample, this clone turned up once. The chain joins TRBV5-1 to TRBJ2-3; TRBD2 aligns across 15 bases. The V gene's germline CDR1 is SGHRS and CDR2 YFSETQ. This CDR3 has 19 amino acids. V gave up 4 bases and J gave up 6 bases; unmatched junction bases: 15. CDR3 sequence (DNA): TGCGCCAGCAGCCTCGGACTAGCGGGGGGGCCGGGTCAATTTGATACGCAGTATTTT. Translation gives CASSLGLAGGPGQFDTQYF.

This clone occurred a few times. The chain employs TRBV7-9 and TRBJ2-4; 9 bases agree with TRBD2. Losses at the gene ends were 4 bases for V and 2 bases for J; bases not matched to a gene: 6. CDR3 size: 16 residues. Germline CDR1 reads SEHNR; CDR2 reads FQNEAQ (reference sequence). In DNA, the CDR3 is TGTGCCAGCAGCTCCTCAGCGGGGGGCACCAAAAACATTCAGTACTTC. Amino acids: CASSSSAGGTKNIQYF.

The rearrangement links TRBV30 to TRBJ1-2, with D possibly being TRBD1 (5 bases). This CDR3 contains 13 residues. Germline CDR1 and CDR2: GTSNPN and SVGIG (reference sequence). The germline V and J ends were trimmed by 4 bases and 4 bases, with 13 bases remaining between them. CDR3 in DNA: TGTGCCTGGAACACGGGGGTTGGCTATGGCTACACCTTC. Protein sequence: CAWNTGVGYGYTF. The whole variable domain, filled in from reference TRBV30 and TRBJ1-2, reads SQTIHQWPATLVQPVGSPLSLECTVEGTSNPNLYWYRQAAGRGLQLLFYSVGIGQISSEVPQNLSASRPQDRQFILSSKKLLLSDSGFYLCAWNTGVGYGYTFGSGTRLTVV.

V gene TRBV5-1 combines with J gene TRBJ1-2, with D tentatively TRBD1 (6 bases). The CDR3 is 13 amino acids. CDR1 and CDR2 from the germline V gene are SGHRS and YFSETQ. V lost 0 bases to trimming and J lost 8 bases, with 11 bases between them. The CDR3 DNA reads TGCGCCAGCAGCTTGGCAGGGGTCGTCGGCTACACCTTC. Protein product: CASSLAGVVGYTF.

This clone was seen only once. The genes are TRBV5-6 and TRBJ1-4; 7 nucleotides agree with TRBD1. The CDR3 spans 15 residues. CDR1 and CDR2 (germline): SGHDT, YYEEEE. V gave up 4 bases and J gave up 2 bases; unmatched junction bases: 5. DNA of the CDR3: TGTGCCAGCAGCACCACAGGGGCGACTAATGAAAAACTGTTTTTT. Translated: CASSTTGATNEKLFF.

This clone showed up just once. The V call is TRBV28, the J call TRBJ1-4; TRBD1 aligns across 7 bases. The V gene end was trimmed by 6 bases and the J gene end by 11 bases; junction bases not matched to a gene: 12. The CDR3 consists of 14 residues. Germline V gene sequence: CDR1 MDHEN, CDR2 SYDVKM. The CDR3 region is CASSPVIGGVKLFF. DNA for the CDR3: TGTGCCAGCAGCCCGGTTATAGGGGGCGTGAAACTGTTTTTT.

The V gene is TRBV6-6, the J gene TRBJ1-4; no firm D call. V was cut by 0 bases and J by 4 bases, with 6 bases left in between. CDR3 length: 14 residues. Germline CDR1 reads MNHNY; CDR2 reads SVGAGI (reference sequence). The CDR3 is CASSYSPGNEKLFF. The CDR3 DNA reads TGTGCCAGCAGTTACTCCCCGGGTAATGAAAAACTGTTTTTT.

This rearrangement joins TRBV4-1 to TRBJ1-2, with 11 bases identical to TRBD1. CDR3 size: 13 residues. V dropped 5 bases and J dropped 5; count of bases not matched to a gene: 1. Germline assignment: CDR1 MGHRA and CDR2 YSYEKL. CDR3 loop: CASSGTGGYGYTF. The CDR3 DNA is TGCGCCAGCAGCGGGACAGGGGGATATGGCTACACCTTC.

The rearrangement uses TRBV6-5 and TRBJ1-2; D gene uncertain. The CDR3 consists of 13 residues. Germline lookup yields CDR1 MNHEY and CDR2 SVGAGI. V was clipped by 8 bases and J by 0 bases, with 10 bases between them. CDR3 nucleotide sequence: TGTGCCAGCGCGGCACATCCTAACTATGGCTACACCTTC. This codes for CASAAHPNYGYTF.